The present T cell receptor (beta chain) was sequenced within a study of PD-1 blockade in classical Hodgkin lymphoma. Study-wide results and limits: CD4+ TCR diversity climbed significantly by C4D1, unlike CD8+ TCR diversity.

As regards this clone: The antigen is unknown.

Trimming took off 2 bases at V and 0 bases at J, with 7 bases between the two ends. This CDR3 comprises 14 residues. Germline V gene lookup returns CDR1 MNHEY and CDR2 SVGAGI. Libraries were prepared by immunoSEQ multiplex PCR; TCRdb keeps only in-frame clonotypes and omits some of them. The sample includes tens of thousands of clones, about 88% of them seen just once. After autologous stem cell transplantation all patients relapsed, and prior brentuximab vedotin exposure differed between cohorts. Sequenced material: peripheral blood mononuclear cells (PBMCs), taken before the second cycle of nivolumab. The chain links TRBV6-5 to TRBJ1-2; D call uncertain. The source is a human donor with classical Hodgkin lymphoma. The CDR3 nucleotides are TGTGCCAGCAGTTACGGGGTAGCTAACTATGGCTACACCTTC. Translated, it gives CASSYGVANYGYTF.